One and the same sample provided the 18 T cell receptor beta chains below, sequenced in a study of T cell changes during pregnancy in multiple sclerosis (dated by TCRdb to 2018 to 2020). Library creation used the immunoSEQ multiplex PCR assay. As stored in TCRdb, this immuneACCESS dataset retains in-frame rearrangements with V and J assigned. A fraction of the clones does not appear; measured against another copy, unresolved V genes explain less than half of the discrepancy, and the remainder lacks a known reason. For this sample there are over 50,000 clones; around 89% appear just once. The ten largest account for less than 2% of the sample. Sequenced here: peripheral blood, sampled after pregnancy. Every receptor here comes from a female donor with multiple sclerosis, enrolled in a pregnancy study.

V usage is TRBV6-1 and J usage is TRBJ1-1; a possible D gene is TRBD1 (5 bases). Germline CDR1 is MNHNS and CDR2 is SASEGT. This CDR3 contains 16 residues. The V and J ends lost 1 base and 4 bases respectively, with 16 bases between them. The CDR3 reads CASSEGFREGTTEAFF. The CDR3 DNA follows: TGTGCCAGCAGTGAAGGTTTCAGGGAGGGAACCACTGAAGCTTTCTTT.

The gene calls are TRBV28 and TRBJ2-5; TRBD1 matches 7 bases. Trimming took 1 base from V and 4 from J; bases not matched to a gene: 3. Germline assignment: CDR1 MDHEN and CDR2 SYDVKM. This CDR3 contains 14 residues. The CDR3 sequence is CASSLLAGGETQYF. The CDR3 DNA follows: TGTGCCAGCAGTTTATTGGCAGGGGGAGAGACCCAGTACTTC.

The CDR3 DNA sequence: TGTGCCAGTAGTATATCCGGGGCTGGGGCCAACGTCCTGACTTTC. Translated, it gives CASSISGAGANVLTF. The chain joins TRBV19 to TRBJ2-6, with a weak D call TRBD2 (5 bases). CDR1 and CDR2 (germline): LNHDA, SQIVND (reference sequence). Trimming removed 2 bases at V and 2 bases at J, with 7 bases between. CDR3 length: 15 amino acids.

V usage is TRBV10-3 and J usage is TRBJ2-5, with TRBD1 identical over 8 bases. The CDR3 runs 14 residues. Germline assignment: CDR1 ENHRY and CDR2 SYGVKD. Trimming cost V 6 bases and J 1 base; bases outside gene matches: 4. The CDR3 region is CAISNTGGQETQYF. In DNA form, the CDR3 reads TGTGCCATCAGCAATACAGGGGGCCAAGAGACCCAGTACTTC.

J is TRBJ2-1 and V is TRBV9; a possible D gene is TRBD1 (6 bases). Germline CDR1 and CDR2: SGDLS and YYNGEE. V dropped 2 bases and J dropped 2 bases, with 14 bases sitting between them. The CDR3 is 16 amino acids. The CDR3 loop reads CASSVGGARTYNEQFF. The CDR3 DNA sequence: TGTGCCAGCAGCGTTGGGGGCGCCAGGACCTACAATGAGCAGTTCTTC.

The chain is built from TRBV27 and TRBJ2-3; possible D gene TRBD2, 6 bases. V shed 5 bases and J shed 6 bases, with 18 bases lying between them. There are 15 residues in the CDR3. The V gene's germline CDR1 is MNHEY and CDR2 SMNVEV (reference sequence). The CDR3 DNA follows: TGTGCCAGCAGTATCGCGGGACTTTCACGGGATACGCAGTATTTT. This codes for CASSIAGLSRDTQYF.

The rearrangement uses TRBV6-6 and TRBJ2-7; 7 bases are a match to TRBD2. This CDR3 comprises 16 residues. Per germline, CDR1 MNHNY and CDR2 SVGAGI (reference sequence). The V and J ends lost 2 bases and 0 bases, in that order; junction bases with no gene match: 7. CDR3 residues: CASSYGGRGNSYEQYF. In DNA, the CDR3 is TGTGCCAGCAGTTACGGAGGGCGGGGGAACTCCTACGAGCAGTACTTC.

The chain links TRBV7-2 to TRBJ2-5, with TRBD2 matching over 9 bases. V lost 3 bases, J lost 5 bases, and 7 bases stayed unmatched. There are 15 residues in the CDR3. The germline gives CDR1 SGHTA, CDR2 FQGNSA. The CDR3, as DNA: TGTGCCAGCAGCTTCCAGCGGGGGGCGGGGGAGACCCAGTACTTC. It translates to CASSFQRGAGETQYF. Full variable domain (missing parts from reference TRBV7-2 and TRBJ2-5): GAGVSQSPSNKVTEKGKDVELRCDPISGHTALYWYRQSLGQGLEFLIYFQGNSAPDKSGLPSDRFSAERTGGSVSTLTIQRTQQEDSAVYLCASSFQRGAGETQYFGPGTRLLVL.

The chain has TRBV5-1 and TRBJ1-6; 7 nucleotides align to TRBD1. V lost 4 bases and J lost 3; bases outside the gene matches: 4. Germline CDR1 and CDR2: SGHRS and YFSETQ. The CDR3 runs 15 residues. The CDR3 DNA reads TGCGCCAGCAGCCAGGGACAGAGCTATAATTCACCCCTCCACTTT. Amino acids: CASSQGQSYNSPLHF. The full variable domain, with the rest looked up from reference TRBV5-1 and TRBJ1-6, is KAGVTQTPRYLIKTRGQQVTLSCSPISGHRSVSWYQQTPGQGLQFLFEYFSETQRNKGNFPGRFSGRQFSNSRSEMNVSTLELGDSALYLCASSQGQSYNSPLHFGNGTRLTVT.

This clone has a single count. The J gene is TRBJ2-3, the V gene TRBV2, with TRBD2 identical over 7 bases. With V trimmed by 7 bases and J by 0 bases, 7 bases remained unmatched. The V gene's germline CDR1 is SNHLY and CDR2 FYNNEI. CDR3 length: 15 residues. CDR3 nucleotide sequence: TGTGCCAGCAACCGAGCGGGACTTAGCACAGATACGCAGTATTTT. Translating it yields CASNRAGLSTDTQYF.

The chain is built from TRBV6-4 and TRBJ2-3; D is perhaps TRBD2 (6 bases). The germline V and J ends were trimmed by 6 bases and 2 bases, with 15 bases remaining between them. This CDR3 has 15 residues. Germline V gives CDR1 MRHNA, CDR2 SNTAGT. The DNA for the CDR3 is TGTGCCAGCAGCCCGGGCGGGGAGCCCACAGATACGCAGTATTTT. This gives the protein CASSPGGEPTDTQYF.

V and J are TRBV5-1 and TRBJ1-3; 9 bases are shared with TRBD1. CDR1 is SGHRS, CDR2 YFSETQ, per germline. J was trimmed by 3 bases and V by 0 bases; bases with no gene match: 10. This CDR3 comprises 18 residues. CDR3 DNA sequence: TGCGCCAGCAGCTTGGAAACTCCGGGACAGGGCCTTGGAAACACCATATATTTT. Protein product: CASSLETPGQGLGNTIYF.

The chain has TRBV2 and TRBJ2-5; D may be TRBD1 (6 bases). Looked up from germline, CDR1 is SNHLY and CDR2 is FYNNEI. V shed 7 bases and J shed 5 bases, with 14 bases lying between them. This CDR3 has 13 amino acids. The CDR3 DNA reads TGTGCCAGCACAACCGAAAGGGGGGAGACCCAGTACTTC. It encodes CASTTERGETQYF.

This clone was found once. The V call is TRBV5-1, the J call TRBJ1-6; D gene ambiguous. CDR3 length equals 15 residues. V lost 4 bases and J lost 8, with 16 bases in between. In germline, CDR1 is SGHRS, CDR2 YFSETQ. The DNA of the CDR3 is TGCGCCAGCAGCATAGACCCGGATGCGGATTCACCCCTCCACTTT. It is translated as CASSIDPDADSPLHF.

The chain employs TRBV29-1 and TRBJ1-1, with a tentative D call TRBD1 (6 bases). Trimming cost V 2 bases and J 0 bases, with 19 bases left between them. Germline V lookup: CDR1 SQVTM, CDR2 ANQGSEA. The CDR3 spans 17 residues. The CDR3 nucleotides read TGCAGCGTTGAACAGACAGGAGGTCCCTATGTGAACACTGAAGCTTTCTTT. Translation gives CSVEQTGGPYVNTEAFF.

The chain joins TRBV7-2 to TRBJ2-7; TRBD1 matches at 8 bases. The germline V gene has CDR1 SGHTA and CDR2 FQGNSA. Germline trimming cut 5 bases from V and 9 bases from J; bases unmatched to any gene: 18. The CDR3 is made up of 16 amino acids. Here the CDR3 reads CASSLGRWAGGGRQYF. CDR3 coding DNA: TGTGCCAGCAGCCTAGGGAGGTGGGCAGGGGGCGGACGGCAGTACTTC.

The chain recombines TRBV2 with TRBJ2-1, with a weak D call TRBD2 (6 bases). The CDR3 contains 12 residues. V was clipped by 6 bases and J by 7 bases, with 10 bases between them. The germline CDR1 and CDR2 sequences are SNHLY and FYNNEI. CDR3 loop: CASRGGSNEQFF. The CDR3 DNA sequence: TGTGCCAGCAGAGGAGGGTCGAATGAGCAGTTCTTC.

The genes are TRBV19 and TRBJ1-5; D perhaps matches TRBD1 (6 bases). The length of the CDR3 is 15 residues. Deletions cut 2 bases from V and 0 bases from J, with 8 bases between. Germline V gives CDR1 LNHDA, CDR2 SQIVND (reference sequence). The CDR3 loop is CASSIQGYSNQPQHF. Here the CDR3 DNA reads TGTGCCAGTAGTATACAGGGGTATAGCAATCAGCCCCAGCATTTT.